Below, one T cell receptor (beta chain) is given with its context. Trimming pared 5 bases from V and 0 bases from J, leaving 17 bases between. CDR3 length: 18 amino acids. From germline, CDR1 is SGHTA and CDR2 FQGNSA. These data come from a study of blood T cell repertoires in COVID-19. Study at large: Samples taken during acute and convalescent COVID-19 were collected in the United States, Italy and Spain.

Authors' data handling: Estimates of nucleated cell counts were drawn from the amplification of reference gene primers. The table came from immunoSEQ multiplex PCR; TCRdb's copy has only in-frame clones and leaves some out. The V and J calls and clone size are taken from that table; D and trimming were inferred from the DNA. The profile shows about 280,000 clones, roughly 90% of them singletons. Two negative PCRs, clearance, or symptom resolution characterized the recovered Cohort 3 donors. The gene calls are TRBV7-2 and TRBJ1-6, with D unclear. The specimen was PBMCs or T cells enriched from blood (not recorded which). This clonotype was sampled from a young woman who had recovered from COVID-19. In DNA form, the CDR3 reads TGTGCCAGCAGCGTATCGAGGGTACGGAGCTCCTATAATTCACCCCTCCACTTT. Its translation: CASSVSRVRSSYNSPLHF.